This T cell receptor beta chain was retrieved from a study of blood T cell repertoires in COVID-19. Study summary: Samples taken during acute and convalescent COVID-19 were collected in the United States, Italy and Spain.

This table comes from immunoSEQ multiplex PCR, and its TCRdb copy is limited to in-frame clones, with some not included. The data contain some 120,000 clones, approximately 77% of them singletons. The CDR3 is 14 amino acids. The junction had 3 bases not matched to a gene; V was cut back by 1 base and J by 6 bases. Looked up from germline, CDR1 is LGHNA and CDR2 is YSLEER. The sample consisted of peripheral blood. This rearrangement joins TRBV4-3 to TRBJ2-3; 8 bases agree with TRBD1. The TCR comes from an elderly man with acute or convalescent COVID-19. The DNA for the CDR3 is TGCGCCAGCAGCCAAGCAGGGGGCTTCGATACGCAGTATTTT. As protein: CASSQAGGFDTQYF.